Listed below are T cell receptor beta chains from one sample, sequenced in a study of post-analysis software for immune sequencing data. TCRdb itself ran the PCR reads through MiXCR, one entry per CDR3 protein. Of some 240,000 distinct CDR3 sequences listed, roughly a third were seen once; the top ten hold under 5%. What was sequenced was blood. The receptors derive from a girl between 10 and 17 years old with multiple sclerosis. Each CDR3 is given with its conserved first and last residue. The order of the fields is J gene, CDR3 length, V gene, clone size, D gene, CDR3 DNA, CDR3 protein. The D gene is left open where the match is weak. Size is stated for part of the rows, as once, few or many counts, or as a class when the clone is expanded.

TRBJ2-1,16,TRBV20-1,many,TRBD2,TGCAGCGGAATAGGGACTAGCGGGAGGGCAAGGAATGAGCAGTTCTTC,CSGIGTSGRARNEQFF
TRBJ2-3,15,TRBV12-5,few,.,TGTGCTAGTGGTTTGACGGGGGGCCGCACAGATACGCAGTATTTT,CASGLTGGRTDTQYF
TRBJ2-3,11,TRBV13,few,.,TGTGCCAGCAGCCAAGATGTGGCGCAGTATTTT,CASSQDVAQYF
TRBJ2-7,16,TRBV6-5,.,TRBD1,TGTGCCAGCAGTTACTCAGACAGGGCAATGACTGGGGAGCAGTACTTC,CASSYSDRAMTGEQYF
TRBJ2-1,16,TRBV7-9,.,.,TGTGCCAGCAGCTACCTTGGGGGAGGGGGTACAAATGAGCAGTTCTTC,CASSYLGGGGTNEQFF
TRBJ2-1,15,TRBV7-2,many,TRBD2,TGTGCCAGCAGCCGGAGGACTAGCGGGAGGAATGAGCAGTTCTTC,CASSRRTSGRNEQFF
TRBJ2-1,17,TRBV20-1,.,TRBD2,TGCAGTGTTAGAGAGGGAGGGGCGGGAGGATCCTACAATGAGCAGTTCTTC,CSVREGGAGGSYNEQFF
TRBJ1-1,15,TRBV15,.,TRBD1,TGTGCCACCAGTAAGGGGGGCAGGGGGAGCACTGAAGCTTTCTTT,CATSKGGRGSTEAFF
TRBJ1-1,14,TRBV6-5,many,TRBD1,TGTGCCAGCAGCTCCAACACAGGGGACACTGAAGCTTTCTTT,CASSSNTGDTEAFF
TRBJ2-3,11,TRBV7-2,.,.,TGTGCCAGCAGCTTAGAAGGGACGCGGTATTTT,CASSLEGTRYF
TRBJ1-2,14,TRBV28,.,TRBD1,TGTGCCAGCAGTATCCCGCAGGGGGCCAGGGGCTACACCTTC,CASSIPQGARGYTF
TRBJ1-3,14,TRBV20-1,.,.,TGCAGTGCTTTGGACAGTGCGTCTGGAAACACCATATATTTT,CSALDSASGNTIYF
TRBJ2-3,16,TRBV4-1,many,TRBD2,TGCGCCAGCAGCCACTCTAGGACTAGCGGGAGCAATACGCAGTATTTT,CASSHSRTSGSNTQYF
TRBJ1-1,18,TRBV4-1,.,TRBD1,TGCGCCAGCAGCCACCCAGGGGGCCTCCACCCGTTGAACACTGAAGCTTTCTTT,CASSHPGGLHPLNTEAFF
TRBJ2-7,17,TRBV7-6,.,.,TGTGCCAGCAGCTCAGCGCGACAGTCTTACCTCTCCTACGAGCAGTACTTC,CASSSARQSYLSYEQYF
TRBJ2-3,16,TRBV27,once,TRBD1,TGTGCCAGCAGTTTCGGGACAGGGGATAGCACAGATACGCAGTATTTT,CASSFGTGDSTDTQYF
TRBJ1-2,12,TRBV29-1,many,TRBD1,TGCAGCGGAGAGGACAGGGGCAAGGGCTACACCTTC,CSGEDRGKGYTF
TRBJ2-5,16,TRBV7-2,many,TRBD2,TGTGCCAGCAGCCAGGGACTAGCGGGCGCTTTTCCGACCCAGTACTTC,CASSQGLAGAFPTQYF
TRBJ2-3,11,TRBV29-1,many,.,TGCACCGGCCGGGCGAGAGATACGCAGTATTTT,CTGRARDTQYF
TRBJ2-5,15,TRBV12-3/TRBV12-4,.,TRBD2,TGTGCCAGCAGTTTAGTAGCGGGGGCCCCAGGGACCCAGTACTTC,CASSLVAGAPGTQYF
TRBJ2-3,12,TRBV4-1,many,.,TGCGCCAGCGGGGACAGCACAGATACGCAGTATTTT,CASGDSTDTQYF
TRBJ2-7,15,TRBV5-1,.,.,TGCGCCAGCACCTGGACTCCAGGACTTTACAATAAGCAGTACTTC,CASTWTPGLYNKQYF
TRBJ2-3,17,TRBV4-2,many,TRBD2,TGTGCCAGCAGCCCCCCGGGACTAGCGGGAGGGAAGGATACGCAGTATTTT,CASSPPGLAGGKDTQYF
TRBJ1-1,18,TRBV7-6,few,.,TGTGCCAGCAGCCATTCACCAGAACTCGGCCTGGGGAGCACTGAAGCTTTCTTT,CASSHSPELGLGSTEAFF
TRBJ1-5,15,TRBV4-1,.,TRBD1,TGCACCAGCAGCCGCGGGACAGGGCAGAGCCAGCCCCAGCATTTT,CTSSRGTGQSQPQHF
TRBJ2-2,12,TRBV7-2,many,.,TGTGCCAGCAGCTTGTACCCCGGGGAGCTGTTTTTT,CASSLYPGELFF